The rows below give T cell receptor beta chains drawn from one sample of a study of vaccination effects on CD4 cells after COVID-19. These receptors' antigens are unknown. The protocol was immunoSEQ multiplex PCR, while the TCRdb copy is restricted to in-frame clones and leaves out a portion. This table has approximately 29,000 clones, about 70% appearing once. Here the sequenced sample was CD4+ T cells from PBMCs cultured with HCoV-NL63 spike peptides, taken after COVID-19 vaccination. The source is a human donor who received a COVID-19 vaccine. The CDR3 runs from the conserved cysteine through the conserved F or W. D genes are given only for firm matches. Only part of the rows carry a size: once, few, many, or a class if the clone is expanded.

V,D,J,size,DNA,CDR3
TRBV11-3,TRBD1,TRBJ2-1,medium-sized,TGTGCCAGCAGCTTAGAACAGGGGGCCTACAATGAGCAGTTCTTC,CASSLEQGAYNEQFF
TRBV10-1,.,TRBJ1-1,.,TGCGCCAGCAGCGAGGGGACCTGGAAAGTGAACACTGAAGCTTTCTTT,CASSEGTWKVNTEAFF
TRBV6-5,.,TRBJ1-5,.,TGTGCCAGCAGCGCCGGGACAACGAGCAATCAGCCCCAGCATTTT,CASSAGTTSNQPQHF
TRBV12-5,.,TRBJ2-1,few,TGTGCTAGTGGGACAACCTACAATGAGCAGTTCTTC,CASGTTYNEQFF
TRBV6-1,.,TRBJ1-2,.,TGTGCCAGCAGTGAACGGGTTGGCAGGGACATTAGGTATGGCTACACCTTC,CASSERVGRDIRYGYTF
TRBV10-3,.,TRBJ2-5,.,TGTGCCATCAGTGAAGACCAGGGGGGGGAGACCCAGTACTTC,CAISEDQGGETQYF
TRBV5-8,.,TRBJ2-3,.,TGTGCCAGCAGCCTTGATTGGGGCACAGATACGCAGTATTTT,CASSLDWGTDTQYF
TRBV5-4,TRBD1,TRBJ2-2,few,TGTGCCAGCAGCTCGGGACAGGGGTACACCGGGGAGCTGTTTTTT,CASSSGQGYTGELFF
TRBV7-2,.,TRBJ2-5,.,TGTGCCAGCAGCTTGTTGACCGGGACTGTCATGTGGACCCAGTACTTC,CASSLLTGTVMWTQYF
TRBV5-6,TRBD1,TRBJ1-4,.,TGTGCCAGCAGCTTGGTGACAGGGGAGGCGTTCGAAAATGAAAAACTGTTTTTT,CASSLVTGEAFENEKLFF
TRBV19,.,TRBJ2-1,.,TGTGCCACCTCGTTTGGCCTATTATACAATGAGCAGTTCTTC,CATSFGLLYNEQFF
TRBV14,.,TRBJ2-7,.,TGTGCCAGCAGCCAGGGACCTGCAGGGAGCTACGAGCAGTACTTC,CASSQGPAGSYEQYF
TRBV2,TRBD2,TRBJ2-5,once,TGTGCCAGCGGTCTTGGGACTAGCGGGGGAGAGACCCAGTACTTC,CASGLGTSGGETQYF
TRBV5-4,TRBD1,TRBJ1-2,.,TGTGCCAGCAGCGGGGGACAGGGGGCTGACTATGGCTACACCTTC,CASSGGQGADYGYTF
TRBV6-1,.,TRBJ1-1,.,TGTGCCAGCAGTGAACGGGGGAGGGTACGGACTGAAGCTTTCTTT,CASSERGRVRTEAFF
TRBV5-4,TRBD2,TRBJ2-7,.,TGTGCCAGCAGCCCTAAACTAGCGGGGGGACCCTACGAGCAGTACTTC,CASSPKLAGGPYEQYF
TRBV6-1,.,TRBJ2-7,.,TGTGCCAGCAGTGAGCGGGGTCCCTACGAGCAGTACTTC,CASSERGPYEQYF
TRBV27,TRBD2,TRBJ2-2,.,TGTGCCAGCAGTCAAATTAGCGGGAGGCAGGACACCGGGGAGCTGTTTTTT,CASSQISGRQDTGELFF
TRBV7-9,.,TRBJ2-7,.,TGTGCCAGCAGCTTAATCCGCGACGAGCAGTACTTC,CASSLIRDEQYF
TRBV11-3,.,TRBJ2-2,.,TGTGCCAGCAGGGCGAGAGGGGAGCTGTTTTTT,CASRARGELFF
TRBV18,.,TRBJ1-3,.,TGTGCCAGCACACCCAGAGACGAATCTGGAAACACCATATATTTT,CASTPRDESGNTIYF
TRBV20-1,TRBD1,TRBJ2-7,.,TGCAGTGCTAGTCGAGGCACAGGGGGCGAGGGCGAGCAGTACTTC,CSASRGTGGEGEQYF
TRBV5-1,TRBD2,TRBJ2-7,.,TGCGCCAGCGCCGGTCTAGCGGGAGCTTTTGAGCAGTACTTC,CASAGLAGAFEQYF
TRBV5-1,.,TRBJ2-7,.,TGCGCCAGCAGCTTGGCCTTGACTCTCGGCTACGAGCAGTACTTC,CASSLALTLGYEQYF
TRBV5-4,TRBD1,TRBJ1-4,.,TGTGCCAGCAGCACGGGACAGCTCGGTTCTAATGAAAAACTGTTTTTT,CASSTGQLGSNEKLFF
TRBV18,.,TRBJ1-2,.,TGTGCCAGCTCCAAAGGGGACGCGGGCTATGGCTACACCTTC,CASSKGDAGYGYTF
TRBV3-1/TRBV3-2,.,TRBJ1-2,few,TGTGCCAGCAGCCAATCGAACTATGGCTACACCTTC,CASSQSNYGYTF
TRBV18,TRBD2,TRBJ2-3,.,TGTGCCAGCTCTGAAGCGGGAGGAGGCACAGATACGCAGTATTTT,CASSEAGGGTDTQYF
TRBV11-2,.,TRBJ2-7,few,TGTGCCAGCAGCTTCCGGGAAGGAGCCTACGAGCAGTACTTC,CASSFREGAYEQYF
TRBV6-5,.,TRBJ1-6,.,TGTGCCAGCAGTTACTTTGGACACCCTGGAGGGTCACCCCTCCACTTT,CASSYFGHPGGSPLHF
TRBV6-6,.,TRBJ2-5,few,TGTGCCAGCAGTTATTCTCGCCAAGAGACCCAGTACTTC,CASSYSRQETQYF
TRBV7-9,.,TRBJ2-2,.,TGTGCCAGCAGCATGCGGGCAAACACCGGGGAGCTGTTTTTT,CASSMRANTGELFF
TRBV10-2,TRBD2,TRBJ2-3,.,TGCGCCACCAAGCAGGGTGGGGGGGGGACCACAGATACGCAGTATTTT,CATKQGGGGTTDTQYF
TRBV5-1,TRBD2,TRBJ2-3,.,TGCGCCGCGGCGGCGGGAGGGCCGTCAGATACGCAGTATTTT,CAAAAGGPSDTQYF